These 23 T cell receptor beta chains were sequenced from one sample in a study of blood T cells in healthy people across ages. Together with a sample-barcoded 5' primer, a J-beta primer mix was included in a second PCR lasting roughly 6 to 12 cycles. One entry per CDR3 protein, called by TCRdb with MiXCR from the 5' RACE reads. The sample holds 780,000 or so distinct CDR3 sequences, roughly 56% seen once. The specimen was blood. Every receptor here comes from a man aged 35 to 55 in good health.

This clonotype has a handful of counts. V usage is TRBV2 and J usage is TRBJ1-2; 9 bases are a match to TRBD1. The ends lost 1 base at V and 3 bases at J; junction bases unmatched: 3. The CDR3 loop spans 15 amino acids. Germline-derived CDR1 and CDR2 are SNHLY and FYNNEI. The CDR3 DNA is TGTGCCAGCAGTGAAGGGTGGACAGGGGACTATGGCTACACCTTC. Protein: CASSEGWTGDYGYTF.

The V gene is TRBV4-1, the J gene TRBJ2-2; D is perhaps TRBD2 (5 bases). The V end was cut by 4 bases, the J end by 3 bases, with 9 bases between. CDR1 is MGHRA, CDR2 YSYEKL, per germline. The CDR3 has 14 amino acids. CDR3 DNA sequence: TGCGCCAGCAGCCGACTACGAGACACCGGGGAGCTGTTTTTT. Translation: CASSRLRDTGELFF.

Notes on this clonotype: The CDR3 does not end in the conserved phenylalanine or tryptophan, so this is likely a read error. V is TRBV24-1 and J is TRBJ2-3; TRBD1 might be the D (6 bases). Germline CDR1 and CDR2: KGHDR and SFDVKD. V lost 7 bases to trimming and J lost 2 bases, with 12 bases between them. This CDR3 contains 14 residues. The CDR3 DNA reads as TGTGCCACCAGGTCTCCAGGGGTCACAGATACGCAGTATTTA. Its translation is CATRSPGVTDTQYL.

The V call is TRBV12-3 or TRBV12-4, the J call TRBJ2-1, with 11 bases aligning to TRBD1. Trimming cost V 3 bases and J 10 bases; bases outside gene matches: 8. The CDR3 sequence is 15 residues long. This CDR3 is CASSFGQGAKEEQFF. Here the CDR3 DNA reads TGTGCCAGCAGTTTCGGACAGGGGGCTAAAGAGGAGCAGTTCTTC.

This clonotype has a handful of counts. The rearrangement joins TRBV7-2 to TRBJ1-5; D gene unclear. Germline-derived CDR1 and CDR2 are SGHTA and FQGNSA. The length of the CDR3 is 15 residues. Trimming stripped 5 bases from V and 4 bases from J, with 15 bases between. In nucleotides, the CDR3 is TGTGCCAGCAGCCCCCGCCAGGCCCCAAATCAGCCCCAGCATTTT. Protein product: CASSPRQAPNQPQHF.

DNA of the CDR3: TGTGCCAGCAGCTCAGCGAATGAGCAGTTCTTC. Its translation is CASSSANEQFF. The genes are TRBV6-2 or TRBV6-3 and TRBJ2-1; D is ambiguous. The CDR3 runs 11 residues. Germline assignment: CDR1 MNHEY and CDR2 SVGEGT. Trimming cost V 6 bases and J 7 bases, with 7 bases left between them.

There are a few counts of this clonotype. The chain joins TRBV4-2 to TRBJ2-7, with D hard to call. The germline V and J ends were trimmed by 0 bases and 2 bases, with 5 bases remaining between them. Germline lookup yields CDR1 LGHNA and CDR2 YNFKEQ. The CDR3 has 13 amino acids. The CDR3 DNA is TGTGCCAGCAGCCAAGACCCGACCTACGAGCAGTACTTC. Translated, it gives CASSQDPTYEQYF.

This clonotype was counted between two and nine times. The chain couples TRBV20-1 to TRBJ2-5; D gene uncertain. V lost 5 bases and J lost 11, with 15 bases in between. Per the germline V gene, CDR1 is DFQATT and CDR2 is SNEGSKA (reference sequence). This CDR3 has 11 residues. As DNA, the CDR3 is TGCAGTGCTCAATTGGTCAATGAGCAGTACTTC. It codes for CSAQLVNEQYF.

This chain uses TRBV6-1 with TRBJ2-7; D is possibly TRBD1 or TRBD2 (5 bases each). The length of the CDR3 is 15 residues. The V gene's germline CDR1 is MNHNS and CDR2 SASEGT. Trimming stripped 7 bases from V and 0 bases from J, with 16 bases between. The CDR3 loop is CASTGAGFSSYEQYF. DNA of the CDR3: TGTGCCAGCACCGGGGCAGGCTTTAGCTCCTACGAGCAGTACTTC.

CDR3 sequence (DNA): TGTGCCAGCAGTTTGAGCGGGGATGCGAACACCGGGGAGCTGTTTTTT. Amino acids: CASSLSGDANTGELFF. The chain joins TRBV7-6 to TRBJ2-2, with TRBD2 identical over 7 bases. This CDR3 has 16 amino acids. The germline gives CDR1 SGHVS, CDR2 FNYEAQ. After removal of 6 bases from V and 0 bases from J, the junction contained 7 bases not matched to a gene.

The V and J genes are TRBV20-1 and TRBJ2-1; tentative D call: TRBD1 (5 bases). The CDR3 loop spans 16 amino acids. Per the germline V gene, CDR1 is DFQATT and CDR2 is SNEGSKA (reference sequence). The V gene lost 0 bases and the J gene lost 3 bases, with 15 bases spanning the gap. CDR3 in DNA: TGCAGTGCTAGAGATTGGCAGGGTTTAATCTACAATGAGCAGTTCTTC. Translated: CSARDWQGLIYNEQFF.

CDR3 DNA sequence: TGCGCCAGCAGCGAGGACAGCTCCTATGTCTACGAGCAGTACTTC. It specifies CASSEDSSYVYEQYF. The chain uses TRBV5-1 and TRBJ2-7; D is perhaps TRBD1 (6 bases). The CDR3 contains 15 residues. The germline V and J ends were trimmed by 4 bases and 3 bases, with 17 bases remaining between them. CDR1 is SGHRS and CDR2 is YFSETQ in the germline V gene.

Only one count was recorded for this clonotype. This rearrangement joins TRBV7-2 to TRBJ2-7; TRBD2 matches 7 bases. J gave up 3 bases and V 3 bases, and 8 bases lay outside the gene matches. CDR1 and CDR2 (germline): SGHTA, FQGNSA. This CDR3 contains 15 residues. The CDR3 region has the DNA TGTGCCAGCAGCTTGCCAAGCGGGACGGGCTACGAGCAGTACTTC. This gives the protein CASSLPSGTGYEQYF.

V usage is TRBV5-1 and J usage is TRBJ1-2; weak D call: TRBD1 (5 bases). The CDR3 has 17 residues. V shed 4 bases and J shed 2 bases, with 21 bases lying between them. Germline loops: CDR1 SGHRS, CDR2 YFSETQ. CDR3 sequence (DNA): TGCGCCAGCAGCCCCTCACCCGACAGAATAAGGAACTATGGCTACACCTTC. Translation gives CASSPSPDRIRNYGYTF.

This sequence joins TRBV7-2 and TRBJ2-3, with TRBD2 as a possible D gene (5 bases). V lost 3 bases to trimming and J lost 0 bases, with 10 bases between them. Per the germline V gene, CDR1 is SGHTA and CDR2 is FQGNSA. The CDR3 runs to 15 residues. The CDR3 region is CASSFVSGSTDTQYF. CDR3 nucleotides: TGTGCCAGCAGCTTTGTAAGCGGTAGCACAGATACGCAGTATTTT.

This chain uses TRBV9 with TRBJ2-4; 7 bases agree with TRBD2. Looked up from germline, CDR1 is SGDLS and CDR2 is YYNGEE. The CDR3 runs 15 residues. J was trimmed by 5 bases and V by 4 bases; bases with no gene match: 9. Written as DNA, the CDR3 is TGTGCCAGCAGCATCCTAGGGCTAGCGGAAAACATTCAGTACTTC. Amino acids: CASSILGLAENIQYF.

The chain recombines TRBV27 with TRBJ1-4, with D possibly matching TRBD1 (5 bases). This CDR3 comprises 14 residues. Trimming left V 3 bases short and J 8 bases short, with 13 bases between. CDR1 MNHEY and CDR2 SMNVEV come from the germline V gene (reference sequence). CDR3 in amino acids: CASSFGGLGEKLFF. The CDR3 coding sequence is TGTGCCAGCAGTTTCGGGGGTCTAGGGGAAAAACTGTTTTTT.

This clonotype was seen a few times. The genes are TRBV25-1 and TRBJ2-7, with TRBD2 matching over 8 bases. The germline V gene encodes CDR1 MGHDK and CDR2 SYGVNS. The CDR3 has 15 residues. Trimming at V came to 5 bases and at J to 3 bases, leaving 9 bases not matched to a gene. This chain's CDR3 is CASSKLAAVSYEQYF. The CDR3, as DNA: TGTGCCAGCAGTAAACTAGCGGCGGTAAGCTACGAGCAGTACTTC.

This chain connects TRBV7-2 to TRBJ2-3; weak D call: TRBD2 (6 bases). The germline V gene encodes CDR1 SGHTA and CDR2 FQGNSA. Deletions cut 3 bases from V and 3 bases from J, with 10 bases between. CDR3 size: 14 residues. CDR3: CASSFEGRTDTQYF. In DNA form, the CDR3 reads TGTGCCAGCAGCTTCGAGGGGAGGACAGATACGCAGTATTTT.

This clonotype was detected a few times. This sequence joins TRBV27 and TRBJ2-7, with D perhaps matching TRBD2 (5 bases). Germline V CDR1 and CDR2: MNHEY, SMNVEV (reference sequence). The CDR3 runs to 12 residues. V lost 8 bases and J 1 base, leaving 9 bases between the germline ends. CDR3 loop: CASGRGSYEQYF. As DNA, the CDR3 is TGTGCCAGCGGTCGAGGGTCCTACGAGCAGTACTTC.

This clonotype was detected only a few times. This sequence joins TRBV13 and TRBJ2-3, with TRBD1 matching over 9 bases. Unmatched junction bases numbered 10, after V lost 4 bases and J lost 5 bases. Germline CDR1 and CDR2: PRHDT and FYEKMQ (reference sequence). CDR3 size: 16 residues. This CDR3 reads CASSSIGTGKGDTQYF. The CDR3 DNA reads TGTGCCAGCAGCTCCATTGGGACAGGGAAAGGAGATACGCAGTATTTT.

This chain connects TRBV20-1 to TRBJ2-3, with a weak D call TRBD2 (6 bases). CDR3 length equals 14 residues. V shed 5 bases and J shed 0 bases, with 12 bases lying between them. From germline, CDR1 is DFQATT and CDR2 SNEGSKA (reference sequence). The CDR3 spells CSAPRAGSTDTQYF. As DNA, the CDR3 is TGCAGTGCTCCCCGGGCGGGAAGCACAGATACGCAGTATTTT.

The genes are TRBV29-1 and TRBJ1-2, with D hard to call. V was cut by 6 bases and J by 0 bases, with 14 bases left in between. The CDR3 covers 14 residues. CDR1 and CDR2 (germline): SQVTM, ANQGSEA. The DNA of the CDR3 is TGCAGCGTAGCTAGAATAACCGCTAACTATGGCTACACCTTC. This gives the protein CSVARITANYGYTF.